This entry lists 5 T cell receptor beta chains sequenced from one sample in a study of T cell repertoires in cytomegalovirus infection. TCRdb recomputed calls from the reads with MiXCR, one row per CDR3 protein. The table lists about 140,000 distinct CDR3 sequences, 6.5% of them singletons. The source material was PBMCs. These receptors all come from a human donor in good health (CMV status not recorded). Some clones in this sample may be carry-over from other donors' samples.

In its sample, this clonotype was seen many times. The chain recombines TRBV9 with TRBJ1-2, with D tentatively TRBD1 (5 bases). The CDR3 is 15 residues long. Germline CDR1 and CDR2: SGDLS and YYNGEE. Trimming took off 3 bases at V and 3 bases at J, with 15 bases between the two ends. CDR3 bases: TGTGCCAGCAGCGAACGTAGTCAGGGCGACTATGGCTACACCTTC. This codes for CASSERSQGDYGYTF.

This clonotype was found a few times. The J gene is TRBJ1-1, the V gene TRBV5-1; D not certain. The germline gives CDR1 SGHRS, CDR2 YFSETQ. The CDR3 sequence is 16 residues long. The germline V and J ends were trimmed by 4 bases and 1 base, with 17 bases remaining between them. The CDR3 sequence is CASSTQAITRNTEAFF. The CDR3 region has the DNA TGCGCCAGCAGCACCCAAGCGATAACAAGGAACACTGAAGCTTTCTTT.

This chain uses TRBV5-1 with TRBJ2-3; 11 bases map to TRBD2. V shed 7 bases and J 5 bases; nucleotides not matched to a gene: 9. The germline gives CDR1 SGHRS, CDR2 YFSETQ. CDR3 length: 15 amino acids. The CDR3 sequence: CASETGTSGIDTQYF. In nucleotides, the CDR3 is TGCGCCAGCGAAACCGGGACTAGCGGAATAGATACGCAGTATTTT.

In its sample, this clonotype was seen a few times. The rearrangement uses TRBV11-2 and TRBJ2-6, with 7 positions matching TRBD1. Trimming removed 5 bases from V and 1 base from J; junction bases left unmatched: 11. Germline CDR1 and CDR2: SGHAT and FQNNGV. CDR3 length: 18 residues. CDR3 nucleotide sequence: TGTGCCAGCAGCCCAGCCGTCAGGGGGTCGTCTGGGGCCAACGTCCTGACTTTC. It translates to CASSPAVRGSSGANVLTF.

This clonotype was counted a few times. The chain has TRBV5-6 and TRBJ2-6, with D possibly matching TRBD1 (5 bases). Between the trimmed V and J ends, which lost 2 bases and 1 base, there was a span of 7 bases. This CDR3 has 15 amino acids. Germline values: CDR1 SGHDT, CDR2 YYEEEE. The CDR3 bases are TGTGCCAGCAGCTTCAGGGCTTCTGGGGCCAACGTCCTGACTTTC. It encodes CASSFRASGANVLTF.